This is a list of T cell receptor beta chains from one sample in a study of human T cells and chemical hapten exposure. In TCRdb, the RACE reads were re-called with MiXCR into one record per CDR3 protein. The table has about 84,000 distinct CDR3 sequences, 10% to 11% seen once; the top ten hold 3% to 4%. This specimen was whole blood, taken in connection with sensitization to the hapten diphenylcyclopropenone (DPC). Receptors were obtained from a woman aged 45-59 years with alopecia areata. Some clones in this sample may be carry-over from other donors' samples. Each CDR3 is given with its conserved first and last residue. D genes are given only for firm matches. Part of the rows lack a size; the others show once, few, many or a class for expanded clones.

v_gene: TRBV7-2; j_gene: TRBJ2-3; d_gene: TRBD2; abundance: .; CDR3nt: TGTGCCAGCAGCTTAGTGCGCCTAGCGGCAGGCACAGATACGCAGTATTTT; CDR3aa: CASSLVRLAAGTDTQYF
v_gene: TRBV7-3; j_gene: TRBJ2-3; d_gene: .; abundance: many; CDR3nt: TGTGCCAGCAGCCATGACCTCAGCACAGATACGCAGTATTTT; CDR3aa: CASSHDLSTDTQYF
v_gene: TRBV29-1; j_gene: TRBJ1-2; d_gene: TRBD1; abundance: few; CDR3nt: TGCAGCGACGGGACAGGGGATCTCTATGGCTACACCTTC; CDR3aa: CSDGTGDLYGYTF
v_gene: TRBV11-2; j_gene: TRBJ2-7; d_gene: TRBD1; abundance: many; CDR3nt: TGTGCCAGCAGCTTCGGGGGGACAGGGAAATACGAGCAGTACTTC; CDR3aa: CASSFGGTGKYEQYF
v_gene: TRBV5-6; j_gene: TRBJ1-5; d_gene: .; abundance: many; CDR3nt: TGTGCCAGCAGCCAGACGGAGGCGGGGTTGGGGGTCTATCAGCCCCAGCATTTT; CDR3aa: CASSQTEAGLGVYQPQHF
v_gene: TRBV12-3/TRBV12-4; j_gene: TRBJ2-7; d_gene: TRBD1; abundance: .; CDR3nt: TGTGCCAGCAGTTTAGGGACAGGCTTCAGCTCCTACGAGCAGTACTTC; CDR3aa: CASSLGTGFSSYEQYF
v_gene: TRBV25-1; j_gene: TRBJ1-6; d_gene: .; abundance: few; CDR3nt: TGTGCCAGCAGTGAAGGGCATTCACCCCTCCACTTT; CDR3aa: CASSEGHSPLHF
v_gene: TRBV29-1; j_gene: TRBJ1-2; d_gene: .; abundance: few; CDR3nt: TGCAGCGTTGACCCGGTCCCCCGCGCCGTTGGCTACACCTTC; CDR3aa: CSVDPVPRAVGYTF
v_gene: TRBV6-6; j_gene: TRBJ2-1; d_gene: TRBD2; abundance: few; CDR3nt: TGTGCCAGCAACCAGGGACTAGCGGGAGGTAATGAGCAGTTCTTC; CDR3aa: CASNQGLAGGNEQFF
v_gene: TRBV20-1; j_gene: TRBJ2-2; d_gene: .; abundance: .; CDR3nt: TGCAGTGCTAGCTTAAGGGTAGAGGGGGAGCTGTTTTTT; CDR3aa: CSASLRVEGELFF
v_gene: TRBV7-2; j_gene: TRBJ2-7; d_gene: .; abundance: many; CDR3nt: TGTGCCAGCAGCTTAGGCCCGGGGTCAACACGCGAGCAGTACTTC; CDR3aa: CASSLGPGSTREQYF
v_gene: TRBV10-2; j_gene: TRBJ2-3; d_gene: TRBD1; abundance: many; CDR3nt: TGCGCCAGCAGTGGACAGGGGACAGATACGCAGTATTTT; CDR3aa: CASSGQGTDTQYF
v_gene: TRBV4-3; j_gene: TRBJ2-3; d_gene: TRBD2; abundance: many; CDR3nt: TGCGCCAGCAGCCAAGATCCTTACCGGACTAGCGGGGGCCTTTTCACAGATACGCAGTATTTT; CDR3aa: CASSQDPYRTSGGLFTDTQYF
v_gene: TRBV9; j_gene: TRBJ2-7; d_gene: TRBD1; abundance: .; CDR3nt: TGTGCCAGCAGCGCAGAGACGGGACAGTCACCCGAGCAGTACTTC; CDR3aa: CASSAETGQSPEQYF
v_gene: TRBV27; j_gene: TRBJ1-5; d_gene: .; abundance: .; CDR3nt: TGTGCCAGCAGCCGCCGCCCGATGAGGAGCAATCAGCCCCAGCATTTT; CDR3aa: CASSRRPMRSNQPQHF
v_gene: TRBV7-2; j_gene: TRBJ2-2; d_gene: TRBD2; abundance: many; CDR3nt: TGTGCCAGCAGCTCTAGCGGCGCCAGGAACACCGGGGAGCTGTTTTTT; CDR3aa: CASSSSGARNTGELFF
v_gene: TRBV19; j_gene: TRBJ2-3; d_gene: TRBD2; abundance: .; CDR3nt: TGTGCCAGTAGTAGTAGCGGGGGCCACACAGATACGCAGTATTTT; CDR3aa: CASSSSGGHTDTQYF
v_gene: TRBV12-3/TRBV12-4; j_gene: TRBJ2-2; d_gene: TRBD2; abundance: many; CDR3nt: TGTGCCAGCAGTTTAGCGACTAGCGGGAGAAAAAGCGGGGAGCTGTTTTTT; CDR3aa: CASSLATSGRKSGELFF
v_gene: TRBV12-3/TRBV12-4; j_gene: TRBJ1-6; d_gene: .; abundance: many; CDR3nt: TGTGCCAGCAGGAGTACAGGGAGCGGTAATTCACCCCTCCACTTT; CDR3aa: CASRSTGSGNSPLHF
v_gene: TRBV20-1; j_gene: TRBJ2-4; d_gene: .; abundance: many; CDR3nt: TGCAGTGGGCCTACCCACAGGGACGGATTAAACATTCAGTACTTC; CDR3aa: CSGPTHRDGLNIQYF
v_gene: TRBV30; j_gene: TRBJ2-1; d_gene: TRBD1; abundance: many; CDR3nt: TGTGCCTGGAGTGTACGGGACAGGGGTAGGAATGAGCAGTTCTTC; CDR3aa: CAWSVRDRGRNEQFF
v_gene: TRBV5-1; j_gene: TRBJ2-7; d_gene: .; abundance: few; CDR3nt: TGCGCCAGCAGGGAGGCCTACGAGCAGTACTTC; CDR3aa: CASREAYEQYF
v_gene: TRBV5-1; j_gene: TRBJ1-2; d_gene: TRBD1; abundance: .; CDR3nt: TGCGCCAGCAGCCGTGGACAGGGAGGTCCTCTTGGCTACACCTTC; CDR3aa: CASSRGQGGPLGYTF
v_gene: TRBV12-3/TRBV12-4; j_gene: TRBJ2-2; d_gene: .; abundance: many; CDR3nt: TGTGCCAGCAGCATGTTAATGGGGAACACCGGGGAGCTGTTTTTT; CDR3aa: CASSMLMGNTGELFF
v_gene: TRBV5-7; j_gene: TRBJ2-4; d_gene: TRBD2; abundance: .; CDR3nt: TGTAGACTAGCGACCAAAAACATTCAGTACTTC; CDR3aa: CRLATKNIQYF
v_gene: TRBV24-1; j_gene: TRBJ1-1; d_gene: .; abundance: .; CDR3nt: TGTGCCACCAGTGATTCCCGGTTTGGGGGCGCGTACACTGAAGCTTTCTTT; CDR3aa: CATSDSRFGGAYTEAFF
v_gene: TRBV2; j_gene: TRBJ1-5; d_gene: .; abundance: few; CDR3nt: TGTGCCAGCAGTGAATTGTCCGGGAATCAGCCCCAGCATTTT; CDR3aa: CASSELSGNQPQHF
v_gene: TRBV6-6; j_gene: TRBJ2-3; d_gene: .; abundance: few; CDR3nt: TGTGCCAGCAGTTCCGGGCGCGGCGGCACAGATACGCAGTATTTT; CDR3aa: CASSSGRGGTDTQYF
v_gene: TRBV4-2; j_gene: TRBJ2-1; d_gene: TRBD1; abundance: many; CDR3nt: TGTGCCAGCAGCCTAGGACAGGGGGCTCCCAATGAGCAGTTCTTC; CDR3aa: CASSLGQGAPNEQFF
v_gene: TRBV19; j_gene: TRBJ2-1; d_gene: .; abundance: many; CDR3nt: TGTGCCAGTAGTGCCAGGACTAAGGTCGACAATGAGCAGTTCTTC; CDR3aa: CASSARTKVDNEQFF
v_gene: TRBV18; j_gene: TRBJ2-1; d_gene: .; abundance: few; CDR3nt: TGTGCCAGCTCACCACGGGAGAATGAGCAGTTCTTC; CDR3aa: CASSPRENEQFF
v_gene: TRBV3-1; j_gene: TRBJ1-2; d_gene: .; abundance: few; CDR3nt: TGTGCCAGCAGACCTCCGGGGGGGCATGGCTACACCTTC; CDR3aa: CASRPPGGHGYTF